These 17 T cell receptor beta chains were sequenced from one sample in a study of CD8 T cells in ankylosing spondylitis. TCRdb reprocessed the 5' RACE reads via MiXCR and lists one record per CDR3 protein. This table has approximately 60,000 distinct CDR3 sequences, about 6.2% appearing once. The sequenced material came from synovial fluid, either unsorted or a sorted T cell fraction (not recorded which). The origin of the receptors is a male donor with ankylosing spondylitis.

CDR3 residues: CASSEAGTVHTEAFF. For the CDR3, the DNA is TGTGCCAGCAGTGAGGCCGGGACAGTCCACACTGAAGCTTTCTTT. The J gene is TRBJ1-1, the V gene TRBV2, with TRBD1 matching over 7 bases. CDR1 is SNHLY, CDR2 FYNNEI, per germline. V lost 3 bases, J lost 3 bases, and 7 bases stayed unmatched. This CDR3 spans 15 amino acids.

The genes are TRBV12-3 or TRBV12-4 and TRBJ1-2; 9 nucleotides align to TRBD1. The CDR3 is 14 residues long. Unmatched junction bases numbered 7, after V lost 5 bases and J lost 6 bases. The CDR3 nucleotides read TGTGCCAGCAGTCAATGGACAGGGGAAAATGGCTACACCTTC. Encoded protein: CASSQWTGENGYTF.

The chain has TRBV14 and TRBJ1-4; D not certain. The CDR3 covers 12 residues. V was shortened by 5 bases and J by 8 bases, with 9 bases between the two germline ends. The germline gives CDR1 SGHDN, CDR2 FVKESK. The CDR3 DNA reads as TGTGCCAGCAGCGAAGTGGGGGAAAAACTGTTTTTT. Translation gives CASSEVGEKLFF.

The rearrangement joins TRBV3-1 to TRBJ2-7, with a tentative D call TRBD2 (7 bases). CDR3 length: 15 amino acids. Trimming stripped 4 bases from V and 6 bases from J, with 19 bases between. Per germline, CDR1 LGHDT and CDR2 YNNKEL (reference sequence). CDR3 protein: CASSPTGAGAREQYF. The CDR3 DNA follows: TGTGCCAGCAGCCCAACGGGGGCGGGAGCTCGCGAGCAGTACTTC.

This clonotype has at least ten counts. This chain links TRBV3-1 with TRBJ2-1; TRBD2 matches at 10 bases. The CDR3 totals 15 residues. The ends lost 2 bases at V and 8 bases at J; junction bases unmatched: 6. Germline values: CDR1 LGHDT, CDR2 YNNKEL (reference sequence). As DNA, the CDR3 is TGTGCCAGCAGCCAACTGGCTAGCGGGAGCGATGAGCAGTTCTTC. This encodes CASSQLASGSDEQFF.

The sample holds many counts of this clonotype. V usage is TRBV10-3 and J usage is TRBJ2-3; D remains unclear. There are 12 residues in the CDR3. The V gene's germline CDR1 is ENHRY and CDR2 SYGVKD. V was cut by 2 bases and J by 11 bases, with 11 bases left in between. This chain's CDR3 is CAISEPGYMQYF. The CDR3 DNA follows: TGTGCCATCAGTGAGCCTGGGTATATGCAGTATTTT.

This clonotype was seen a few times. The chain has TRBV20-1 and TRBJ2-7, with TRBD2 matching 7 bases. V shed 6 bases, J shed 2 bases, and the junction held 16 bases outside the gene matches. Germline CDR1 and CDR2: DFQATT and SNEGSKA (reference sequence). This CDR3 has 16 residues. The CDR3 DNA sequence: TGCAGTGCATTCGGACCGCGGGAGTCATCCACCTACGAGCAGTACTTC. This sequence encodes CSAFGPRESSTYEQYF.

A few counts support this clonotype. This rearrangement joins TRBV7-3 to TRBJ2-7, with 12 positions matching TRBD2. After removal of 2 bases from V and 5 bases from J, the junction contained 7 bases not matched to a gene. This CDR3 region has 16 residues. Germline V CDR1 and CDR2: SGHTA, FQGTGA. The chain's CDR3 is CASSLETSGSIHEQYF. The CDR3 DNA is TGTGCCAGCAGCTTAGAGACTAGCGGGAGTATACACGAGCAGTACTTC.

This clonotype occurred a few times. DNA for the CDR3: TGTGCCAGCAGTGAAGCGCTTTCGGAATATGGCTACACCTTC. As protein: CASSEALSEYGYTF. The V gene is TRBV2, the J gene TRBJ1-2; no clear D gene. The V and J ends lost 0 bases and 5 bases respectively, with 10 bases between them. Germline CDR1 and CDR2: SNHLY and FYNNEI. CDR3 length equals 14 residues. The full variable domain, completed using reference TRBV2 and TRBJ1-2, is EPEVTQTPSHQVTQMGQEVILRCVPISNHLYFYWYRQILGQKVEFLVSFYNNEISEKSEIFDDQFSVERPDGSNFTLKIRSTKLEDSAMYFCASSEALSEYGYTFGSGTRLTVV.

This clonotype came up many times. The CDR3 loop reads CASSGGTGGSLGEQFF. Written as DNA, the CDR3 is TGTGCCAGCAGCGGGGGGACAGGGGGCTCCTTAGGGGAGCAGTTCTTC. The rearrangement uses TRBV5-5 and TRBJ2-1; 12 bases line up with TRBD1. The V segment lost 4 bases and the J segment 10 bases; nucleotides outside the gene matches: 12. Germline CDR1 and CDR2: SGHKS and YYEKEE (reference sequence). The CDR3 contains 16 residues. The full variable domain, with the rest looked up from reference TRBV5-5 and TRBJ2-1, is DAGVTQSPTHLIKTRGQQVTLRCSPISGHKSVSWYQQVLGQGPQFIFQYYEKEERGRGNFPDRFSARQFPNYSSELNVNALLLGDSALYLCASSGGTGGSLGEQFFGPGTRLTVL.

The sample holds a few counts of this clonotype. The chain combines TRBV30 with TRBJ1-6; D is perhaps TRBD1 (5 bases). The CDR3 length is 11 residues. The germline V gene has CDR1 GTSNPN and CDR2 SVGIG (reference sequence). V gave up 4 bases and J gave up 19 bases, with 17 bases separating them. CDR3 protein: CAWTTGTLIHF. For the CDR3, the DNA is TGTGCCTGGACTACCGGGACCCTAATTCACTTT.

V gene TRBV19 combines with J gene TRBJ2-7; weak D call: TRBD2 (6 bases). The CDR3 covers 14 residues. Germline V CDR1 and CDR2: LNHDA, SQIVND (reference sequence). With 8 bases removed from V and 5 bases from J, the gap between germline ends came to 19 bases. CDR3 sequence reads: CASGAGPAVHEQYF. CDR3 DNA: TGTGCCAGTGGGGCGGGGCCGGCAGTCCACGAGCAGTACTTC.

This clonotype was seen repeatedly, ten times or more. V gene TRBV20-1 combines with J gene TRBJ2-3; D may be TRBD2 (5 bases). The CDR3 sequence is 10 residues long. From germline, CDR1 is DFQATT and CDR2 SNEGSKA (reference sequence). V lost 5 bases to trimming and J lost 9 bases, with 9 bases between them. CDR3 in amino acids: CSAFGETQYF. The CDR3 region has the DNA TGCAGTGCTTTTGGGGAGACGCAGTATTTT.

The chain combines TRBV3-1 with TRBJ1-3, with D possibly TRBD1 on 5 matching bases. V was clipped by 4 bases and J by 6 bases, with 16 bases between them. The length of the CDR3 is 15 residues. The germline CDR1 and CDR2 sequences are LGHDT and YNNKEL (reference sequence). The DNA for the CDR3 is TGTGCCAGCAGCCGGGACCCTGTTTCGGTAAACACCATATATTTT. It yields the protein CASSRDPVSVNTIYF. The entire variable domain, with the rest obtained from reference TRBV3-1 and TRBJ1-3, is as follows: DTAVSQTPKYLVTQMGNDKSIKCEQNLGHDTMYWYKQDSKKFLKIMFSYNNKELIINETVPNRFSPKSPDKAHLNLHINSLELGDSAVYFCASSRDPVSVNTIYFGEGSWLTVV.

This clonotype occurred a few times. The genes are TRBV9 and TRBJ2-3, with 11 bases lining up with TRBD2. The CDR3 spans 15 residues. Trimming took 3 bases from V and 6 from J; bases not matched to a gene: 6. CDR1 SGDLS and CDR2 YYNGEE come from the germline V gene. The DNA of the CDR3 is TGTGCCAGCAGCGCCTTAGCGGGAGGGTTGGATACGCAGTATTTT. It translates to CASSALAGGLDTQYF.

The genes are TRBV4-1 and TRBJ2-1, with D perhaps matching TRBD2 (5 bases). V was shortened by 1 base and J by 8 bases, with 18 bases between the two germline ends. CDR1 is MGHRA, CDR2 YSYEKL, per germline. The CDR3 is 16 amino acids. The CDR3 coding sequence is TGCGCCAGCAGCCAAGGCATTAGCATCGGGGTTTATGAGCAGTTCTTC. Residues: CASSQGISIGVYEQFF.

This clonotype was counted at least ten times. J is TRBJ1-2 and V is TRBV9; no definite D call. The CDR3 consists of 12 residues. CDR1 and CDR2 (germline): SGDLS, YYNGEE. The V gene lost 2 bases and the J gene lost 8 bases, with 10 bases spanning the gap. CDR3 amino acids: CASSVEGGGYTF. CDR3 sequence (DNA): TGTGCCAGCAGCGTTGAGGGAGGAGGCTACACCTTC. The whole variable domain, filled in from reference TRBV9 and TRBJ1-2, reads DSGVTQTPKHLITATGQRVTLRCSPRSGDLSVYWYQQSLDQGLQFLIQYYNGEERAKGNILERFSAQQFPDLHSELNLSSLELGDSALYFCASSVEGGGYTFGSGTRLTVV.